This record looks at one T cell receptor beta chain sequence and its context. This clone was counted many times. Its antigen is currently not known. Base qualities were left out, and no much larger clone turns up one base away. From each donor, a single peripheral blood sample of about 100 mL on average was drawn into heparinised tubes. A BD FACSAria II was used to sort naive, central memory, regulatory and stem cell-like memory CD4+ T cells with a panel that included CD45RO, CCR7, CD25, CD127, CD95 and CD27. Purity was above 98% for every sorted population. PBMCs were isolated right away by Lymphoprep density gradient centrifugation and were stained directly, without culture. Samples were stained and sorted in pairs, with one healthy donor and one patient per experiment, so that batch effects were minimized. The data derive from a study of beta chain features in type 1 diabetes (dated by TCRdb to the late 2010s). At the level of the whole study: Mean age, gender distribution, total cell number and subset yield were not different between patients and healthy donors. A total of 107,917,701 sorted cells were examined across all samples, and the number of cells per subset was strongly correlated with RNA yield. Regulatory and stem cell-like memory subsets were obtained from only 8 patients and about eight healthy donors, while naive and central memory subsets were obtained from all 30 or so donors. The study compared TCRB repertoires of sorted circulating CD4+ T cell subsets between recently diagnosed type 1 diabetes patients and matched healthy donors.

All of the isolated RNA was reverse transcribed with the High Capacity cDNA Reverse Transcription Kit, so expressed TCRB transcripts were sequenced. Naive, central memory and regulatory T cell samples underwent deep immunoSEQ sequencing, averaging about 3.57 million total reads per sample. After sorted cells were lysed in RLT buffer, RNA was extracted with DNase-treated RNeasy Micro or Mini kits, with the choice depending on cell number. To prevent cross-contamination, every cell subset was processed on its own, while patient and healthy donor samples were processed together. The immunoSEQ multiplex PCR was used to amplify TCRB sequences from cDNA, generating 87-bp fragments that spanned the CDR3 region. Sequencing of the amplicons was done on the Illumina HiSeq platform. The study's processing was this. Synthetic template baselines were used to correct PCR bias computationally, reads within Hamming distance 2 were collapsed, and singletons that could not be merged were discarded. Reads were aligned against IMGT so that V, D and J genes, CDR3 length and insertions or deletions at six rearrangement sites could be assigned. Clonotype counts were normalized to sorted cell number within each subset before computing true diversity and Gini coefficients with the tcR R package. The overlap coefficient, calculated on TCRB nucleotide sequences, was used to measure repertoire sharing. As stored in TCRdb, this immuneACCESS dataset retains in-frame rearrangements with V and J assigned. A fraction of the clones does not appear; measured against another copy, unresolved V genes explain less than half of the discrepancy, and the remainder lacks a known reason. V, J and clone size are taken as reported in that table, and D and trimming were inferred from the DNA itself. Within this sample are around 140,000 clones, with roughly 10% of them counted one time only. The ten most abundant clones make up around 0.75% of the sample.

In the germline V gene (reference sequence), CDR1 corresponds to GTSNPN and CDR2 to SVGIG. There are 14 amino acids in the CDR3, from cysteine to phenylalanine inclusive. Only CDR3 DNA remains: 42 bases, in frame from the first base. Cut back by 4 bases and 9 bases, the V and J ends lie 16 bases apart. Study-level results and caveats: Sequencing cDNA rather than genomic DNA could over-represent highly expressing activated cells, although activation and CD3 levels did not differ between groups. Only small numbers of individuals were included in the HLA sub-analyses, which left unresolved whether HLA type had any influence on TCRB rearrangement. Naive, central memory and regulatory TCRB repertoires appeared to be more alike among patients than among healthy donors. Fewer insertions and more nucleotide deletions at VDJ recombination sites were observed in patients with type 1 diabetes, implying thymic rearrangement abnormalities. A moderate but significant shortening of TCRB CDR3 length was observed in type 1 diabetes patients in all four CD4+ subsets. Shorter templates might have been favored by PCR, but patient and control samples were amplified and corrected together, so both groups would have been affected equally by any skew.

The sample comprised central memory CD4+ T cells from blood. The chain was built from TRBV30 and TRBJ1-6, with TRBD1 perhaps the D gene, on 6 matching bases. The origin of this receptor is a young man with type 1 diabetes. The CDR3 sequence is CAWKLGQGRSPLHF. The base sequence is TGTGCCTGGAAGTTGGGGCAGGGGCGTTCACCCCTCCACTTT.